The 17 T cell receptor beta chains in this list originate from one sample, sequenced in a study of T cells after yellow fever vaccination. TCRdb re-derived calls from the 5' RACE reads in MiXCR, one entry per CDR3 protein. The sample shows 200,000 to 300,000 distinct CDR3 sequences, 10% to 15% of them seen only once. The material sequenced was CD4+ T cells sorted from PBMCs, taken 45 days after the yellow fever booster vaccination. The receptors shown here come from a man younger than 45 who received the YFV17D yellow fever vaccine.

The chain combines TRBV9 with TRBJ2-5; D gene unclear. CDR1 is SGDLS and CDR2 is YYNGEE in the germline V gene. The ends were cut back, 1 base at V and 5 bases at J, with 12 bases in the middle. This CDR3 region has 14 residues. For the CDR3, the DNA is TGTGCCAGCAGCGTAAGAGGTGGTTTGGAGACCCAGTACTTC. It encodes CASSVRGGLETQYF. Complete variable domain (other parts from reference TRBV9 and TRBJ2-5): DSGVTQTPKHLITATGQRVTLRCSPRSGDLSVYWYQQSLDQGLQFLIQYYNGEERAKGNILERFSAQQFPDLHSELNLSSLELGDSALYFCASSVRGGLETQYFGPGTRLLVL.

The sample holds a few counts of this clonotype. The chain couples TRBV4-2 to TRBJ2-7, with 9 positions matching TRBD2. Germline loops: CDR1 LGHNA, CDR2 YNFKEQ. V shed 4 bases, J shed 3 bases, and the junction held 13 bases outside the gene matches. The CDR3 is 17 amino acids. The CDR3 DNA sequence: TGTGCCAGCAGCCGAACGCAGACTAGCGGTATCAGCTACGAGCAGTACTTC. Encoded protein: CASSRTQTSGISYEQYF.

The chain is built from TRBV7-3 and TRBJ2-1; no definite D call. Germline values: CDR1 SGHTA, CDR2 FQGTGA. The V end was cut by 0 bases, the J end by 10 bases, with 10 bases between. The CDR3 spans 13 residues. CDR3 amino acids: CASSLTLTDEQFF. The DNA of the CDR3 is TGTGCCAGCAGCTTAACGCTAACTGACGAGCAGTTCTTC.

This clonotype came up a few times. The V call is TRBV7-2, the J call TRBJ2-7, with D possibly TRBD2 on 5 matching bases. Per the germline V gene, CDR1 is SGHTA and CDR2 is FQGNSA. Trimming pared 1 base from V and 3 bases from J, leaving 13 bases between. This CDR3 comprises 15 residues. The CDR3 DNA sequence: TGTGCCAGCAGCTTAGAGAGCGGCGGGCACTACGAGCAGTACTTC. Protein sequence: CASSLESGGHYEQYF.

This chain uses TRBV5-1 with TRBJ1-2, with D hard to call. Germline-derived CDR1 and CDR2 are SGHRS and YFSETQ. The CDR3 is made up of 14 amino acids. Trimming removed 0 bases from V and 4 bases from J, with 10 bases in between. The CDR3, as DNA: TGCGCCAGCAGCTTGGGAGCTACCCTCTATGGCTACACCTTC. Protein product: CASSLGATLYGYTF.

This clonotype was picked up a small number of times. The chain has TRBV5-1 and TRBJ2-1; 13 bases map to TRBD2. Germline assignment: CDR1 SGHRS and CDR2 YFSETQ. This CDR3 is 16 amino acids long. Trimming took 0 bases from V and 9 from J; bases not matched to a gene: 6. CDR3: CASSLALTSGGGEQFF. In DNA, the CDR3 is TGCGCCAGCAGCTTGGCCCTTACTAGCGGGGGGGGTGAGCAGTTCTTC. The whole variable domain, filled in from reference TRBV5-1 and TRBJ2-1, reads KAGVTQTPRYLIKTRGQQVTLSCSPISGHRSVSWYQQTPGQGLQFLFEYFSETQRNKGNFPGRFSGRQFSNSRSEMNVSTLELGDSALYLCASSLALTSGGGEQFFGPGTRLTVL.

This clonotype was seen a few times. The chain employs TRBV20-1 and TRBJ2-3; 8 nucleotides align to TRBD2. The CDR3 is made up of 15 amino acids. Germline CDR1 and CDR2: DFQATT and SNEGSKA (reference sequence). The J segment lost 2 bases and the V segment lost 0 bases, leaving 4 bases of the junction unmatched. Here the CDR3 reads CSARDKRENTDTQYF. The CDR3 region has the DNA TGCAGTGCTAGAGATAAGCGGGAGAACACAGATACGCAGTATTTT.

This chain connects TRBV5-6 to TRBJ2-7, with TRBD1 matching 10 bases. The ends lost 0 bases at V and 2 bases at J; junction bases unmatched: 2. There are 15 residues in the CDR3. Per the germline V gene, CDR1 is SGHDT and CDR2 is YYEEEE. CDR3 sequence reads: CASSLVGQGTYEQYF. The DNA of the CDR3 is TGTGCCAGCAGCTTGGTGGGACAGGGGACCTACGAGCAGTACTTC.

The chain carries TRBV7-8 and TRBJ2-7; TRBD2 is a possible D gene (6 bases). Germline values: CDR1 SGHVS, CDR2 FQNEAQ. V lost 1 base, J lost 2 bases, and 15 bases lay in between. The CDR3 covers 16 residues. The CDR3, as DNA: TGTGCCAGCAGCTTAGGATCGGGACTTAACACCTACGAGCAGTACTTC. It yields the protein CASSLGSGLNTYEQYF.

Only a few counts were recorded for this clonotype. The chain has TRBV5-1 and TRBJ2-1; 10 nucleotides align to TRBD2. Germline loops: CDR1 SGHRS, CDR2 YFSETQ. The CDR3 has 15 amino acids. V lost 0 bases, J lost 9 bases, and 6 bases stayed unmatched. The CDR3 DNA reads as TGCGCCAGCAGCTTGGGAAGCGGGAGGGCCGGTGAGCAGTTCTTC. Protein product: CASSLGSGRAGEQFF.

The chain combines TRBV18 with TRBJ1-4; D ambiguous. Germline CDR1 is KGHSH and CDR2 is LQKENI. The V and J ends lost 2 bases and 7 bases respectively, with 8 bases between them. The CDR3 length is 13 residues. CDR3 sequence (DNA): TGTGCCAGCTCACCAGGGGTGGGTGAAAAACTGTTTTTT. It specifies CASSPGVGEKLFF.

The chain has TRBV12-3 or TRBV12-4 and TRBJ2-3; D remains unclear. This CDR3 comprises 15 residues. The ends were cut back, 6 bases at V and 0 bases at J, with 13 bases in the middle. The CDR3 is CASSPGKTSTDTQYF. CDR3 nucleotide sequence: TGTGCCAGCAGCCCCGGTAAGACCAGCACAGATACGCAGTATTTT.

In its sample, this clonotype was seen a few times. This CDR3 is CASSSTLAGVGELFF. CDR3 nucleotides: TGTGCCAGCAGCTCGACCCTCGCGGGAGTAGGGGAGCTGTTTTTT. The V call is TRBV7-2, the J call TRBJ2-2; 7 bases are a match to TRBD2. This CDR3 spans 15 amino acids. Germline CDR1 and CDR2: SGHTA and FQGNSA. J gave up 8 bases and V 4 bases, and 10 bases lay outside the gene matches.

This clonotype was detected ten times or more. This chain connects TRBV5-6 to TRBJ2-7, with 10 nucleotides matching TRBD1. V lost 4 bases to trimming and J lost 3 bases; unmatched junction nucleotides: 7. The CDR3 contains 15 residues. In germline, CDR1 is SGHDT, CDR2 YYEEEE. The CDR3 loop reads CASSDRDRGRYEQYF. DNA of the CDR3: TGTGCCAGCAGCGACCGGGACAGGGGACGCTACGAGCAGTACTTC.

This clonotype came up a few times. This chain uses TRBV12-3 or TRBV12-4 with TRBJ2-5, with TRBD2 as a possible D gene (5 bases). Trimming shortened V by 6 bases and J by 9 bases, and 20 bases separated the two germline ends. CDR3 length: 14 residues. The chain's CDR3 is CASRPTDVVRAQYF. The CDR3 coding sequence is TGTGCCAGCAGACCGACGGATGTAGTGAGGGCCCAGTACTTC.

This clonotype was counted only a few times. The rearrangement joins TRBV20-1 to TRBJ2-5, with no clear D. Germline loops: CDR1 DFQATT, CDR2 SNEGSKA (reference sequence). The CDR3 consists of 14 residues. The germline V and J ends were trimmed by 3 bases and 2 bases, with 13 bases remaining between them. The CDR3 DNA is TGCAGTGCTAGGAGGTCGACTCGTCAAGAGACCCAGTACTTC. Protein product: CSARRSTRQETQYF.

This clonotype showed up many times. The chain links TRBV29-1 to TRBJ2-1, with TRBD2 identical over 7 bases. CDR1 SQVTM and CDR2 ANQGSEA come from the germline V gene. With 4 bases clipped from V and 3 bases from J, the junction kept 6 bases outside the gene matches. The CDR3 is 14 amino acids. CDR3 DNA sequence: TGCAGCGTTGCCACGGGAGGTAACTACAATGAGCAGTTCTTC. It translates to CSVATGGNYNEQFF.